The rows below give T cell receptor beta chains drawn from one sample of a study of CD8 T cells in ankylosing spondylitis. MiXCR was run by TCRdb on the 5' RACE reads, yielding one entry per CDR3 protein. Of about 39,000 distinct CDR3 sequences detected, under 13% appear once; the ten largest clones hold more than 15%. The sequenced material came from blood, either unsorted or a sorted T cell fraction (not recorded which). The receptors originated from a male donor with ankylosing spondylitis or in good health (not recorded which). Both conserved end residues are part of each CDR3. The order of the fields is V gene, CDR3 protein.

v_call: TRBV29-1
cdr3_aa: CSVFLNTGELFF

v_call: TRBV20-1
cdr3_aa: CSASDSGRGYEQYF

v_call: TRBV20-1
cdr3_aa: CSAQKTGVTGNSPLHF

v_call: TRBV10-2
cdr3_aa: CASRGTSGSSSTDTQYF

v_call: TRBV20-1
cdr3_aa: CRAERESSYNEQFF

v_call: TRBV20-1
cdr3_aa: CSATTGQGGSYNEQFF

v_call: TRBV11-1
cdr3_aa: CASSLVGQGTSMNTEAFF

v_call: TRBV20-1
cdr3_aa: CSASRTTYEQFF

v_call: TRBV18
cdr3_aa: CASSLREDGELFF

v_call: TRBV10-3
cdr3_aa: CAIKGGTTEAFF

v_call: TRBV20-1
cdr3_aa: CSARPGQAGNTIYF

v_call: TRBV12-3/TRBV12-4
cdr3_aa: CASSLRDLQRTFF

v_call: TRBV20-1
cdr3_aa: CSAETSGSYNEQFF

v_call: TRBV23-1
cdr3_aa: CASSQPPKVSMGLTDTQYF

v_call: TRBV4-1
cdr3_aa: CASSQSLASLHYEQYF

v_call: TRBV20-1
cdr3_aa: CSARVGPQETQYF

v_call: TRBV7-9
cdr3_aa: CASSLVSPKEGNEQFF

v_call: TRBV6-5
cdr3_aa: CASSSTGNIQYF

v_call: TRBV7-2
cdr3_aa: CASSLRGTGSIADTQYF

v_call: TRBV20-1
cdr3_aa: CSVPGRQYTGELFF

v_call: TRBV19
cdr3_aa: CASSPVAGGIGIQYF

v_call: TRBV12-3/TRBV12-4
cdr3_aa: CASSAQPGLAGNSKFF

v_call: TRBV20-1
cdr3_aa: CSATGMRMGNTEAFF